This TCR beta chain appears in the sequencing data of a study of blood T cell repertoires in COVID-19. At the level of the study: Acute and convalescent COVID-19 specimens originated in the United States, Italy and Spain. The analysed material was cDNA or gDNA that came from T cells, B-cell-depleted T cells, or PBMCs.

CDR1 and CDR2 from the germline V gene are SNHLY and FYNNEI. Trimming left V 6 bases short and J 6 bases short, with 12 bases between. The CDR3 contains 14 residues. Clones were sequenced by immunoSEQ multiplex PCR, and TCRdb holds only the in-frame ones, with some missing. Altogether roughly 220,000 clones are present, around 81% being singletons, with the ten largest covering 2.3%. The TCR was taken from a woman in her sixties or seventies with acute or convalescent COVID-19. The material sequenced was peripheral blood. The J gene is TRBJ1-6, the V gene TRBV2, with D unresolved. The CDR3 region has the DNA TGTGCCAGCAGGATCGGGGTTAGTAATTCACCCCTCCACTTT. It yields the protein CASRIGVSNSPLHF.